This T cell receptor (beta chain) was identified in a study of blood T cell repertoires in COVID-19. Study-wide context: Sample material is recorded as cDNA or gDNA derived from T cells, B-cell-depleted T cells, or PBMCs.

TCRdb's copy holds only in-frame clones and misses some; the assay was immunoSEQ multiplex PCR. The sample yields 300,000 to 400,000 clones, 90% to 95% seen once. Ages ranged from about 18 to 89 years, with residence in under 25 US areas. The sequencing input was PBMCs or T cells enriched from blood (not recorded which). This sequence originates from a woman aged 25 to 39 who had been exposed to COVID-19.

The DNA of the CDR3 is TGTGCCAGCAGCCCAGGAAGGGGGCAGGGAAGAACTGAAGCTTTCTTT. Its translation: CASSPGRGQGRTEAFF. The rearrangement links TRBV11-3 to TRBJ1-1, with TRBD1 matching over 7 bases. The V and J ends lost 5 bases and 5 bases, in that order; junction bases with no gene match: 14. The length of the CDR3 is 16 residues. CDR1 is SGHNT, CDR2 YENEEA, per germline.